This passage covers 30 T cell receptor beta chains from one sample sequenced in a study of blood T cell repertoires in COVID-19. Profiling relied on immunoSEQ multiplex PCR, and the TCRdb table lists in-frame clones only, not all of them. Here the sample spans 150,000 to 200,000 clones, roughly 70% being singletons. The sample taken for sequencing was peripheral blood. Source of these receptors: an elderly woman with acute or convalescent COVID-19.

V is TRBV11-2 and J is TRBJ2-7, with a tentative D call TRBD1 (5 bases). Germline-derived CDR1 and CDR2 are SGHAT and FQNNGV. Deletions cut 5 bases from V and 7 bases from J, with 15 bases between. CDR3 length: 13 residues. This CDR3 reads CASSPGHQGEQYF. The CDR3 nucleotides read TGTGCCAGCAGCCCAGGGCACCAAGGGGAGCAGTACTTC.

V usage is TRBV12-3 or TRBV12-4 and J usage is TRBJ1-2; D remains ambiguous. Trimming left V 4 bases short and J 7 bases short, with 10 bases between. The CDR3 has 12 amino acids. CDR3 sequence reads: CASSSSIFGYTF. The CDR3 region has the DNA TGTGCCAGCAGTTCATCCATTTTTGGCTACACCTTC.

This clone was picked up a small number of times. The chain couples TRBV15 to TRBJ1-3, with D possibly being TRBD1 (5 bases). V lost 0 bases to trimming and J lost 2 bases, with 11 bases between them. Per the germline V gene, CDR1 is LNHNV and CDR2 is YYDKDF (reference sequence). This CDR3 spans 16 amino acids. The CDR3 region has the DNA TGTGCCACCAGCAGAGATTTTCCGGGGGCTGGAAACACCATATATTTT. Translation: CATSRDFPGAGNTIYF.

The CDR3 loop is CASSDQGGGQETQYF. DNA of the CDR3: TGCGCCAGCAGCGATCAGGGGGGCGGTCAAGAGACCCAGTACTTC. The chain has TRBV5-1 and TRBJ2-5, with D possibly being TRBD1 (7 bases). Germline V CDR1 and CDR2: SGHRS, YFSETQ. CDR3 length: 15 amino acids. V was pared by 4 bases and J by 2 bases, with 15 bases between.

The chain uses TRBV3-1 (or the pseudogene TRBV3-2) and TRBJ2-7, with 7 bases identical to TRBD2. Germline values: CDR1 LGHDT, CDR2 YNNKEL (reference sequence). This CDR3 has 14 residues. The V segment lost 3 bases and the J segment 6 bases; nucleotides outside the gene matches: 8. The CDR3 DNA follows: TGTGCCAGCAGCCAGGGAGGGTTTTCGGGCGAGCAGTACTTC. It specifies CASSQGGFSGEQYF.

The genes are TRBV30 and TRBJ2-3, with a possible D match to TRBD1 (6 bases). With 0 bases removed from V and 6 bases from J, the gap between germline ends came to 19 bases. CDR3 length equals 16 residues. CDR1 is GTSNPN and CDR2 is SVGIG in the germline V gene (reference sequence). This chain's CDR3 is CAWSVLGRGFGDTQYF. CDR3 nucleotides: TGTGCCTGGAGTGTACTGGGCAGGGGATTTGGTGATACGCAGTATTTT.

This chain connects TRBV19 to TRBJ2-1; 11 nucleotides agree with TRBD2. Trimming took 1 base from V and 4 from J; bases not matched to a gene: 12. There are 19 residues in the CDR3. Germline-derived CDR1 and CDR2 are LNHDA and SQIVND (reference sequence). The CDR3 loop is CASSIGVSGRAKGYNEQFF. The CDR3 DNA is TGTGCCAGTAGTATAGGGGTTAGCGGGAGGGCCAAGGGATACAATGAGCAGTTCTTC.

The J gene is TRBJ2-1, the V gene TRBV3-1 (or the pseudogene TRBV3-2); 10 nucleotides line up with TRBD2. CDR3 size: 16 residues. The V gene end was trimmed by 4 bases and the J gene end by 7 bases; junction bases not matched to a gene: 10. Germline V lookup: CDR1 LGHDT, CDR2 YNNKEL (reference sequence). This CDR3 reads CASSPFSSGRGNEQFF. CDR3 DNA sequence: TGTGCCAGCAGCCCCTTCTCTAGCGGGAGAGGTAATGAGCAGTTCTTC.

Remarks on this clone: At the DNA level, this CDR3 is encoded by other sequences in the same sample as well. The V gene is TRBV6-5, the J gene TRBJ1-1; D is ambiguous. CDR3 length: 15 amino acids. V was shortened by 6 bases and J by 1 base, with 15 bases between the two germline ends. CDR1 is MNHEY, CDR2 SVGAGI, per germline. CDR3 sequence: CASRPQPPGNTEAFF. In DNA form, the CDR3 reads TGTGCCAGCAGGCCACAACCGCCGGGGAACACTGAAGCTTTCTTT.

The DNA of the CDR3 is TGCGCCAGCAGTCCGAGCTCTGGGGCCAACGTCCTGACTTTC. Its protein is CASSPSSGANVLTF. The V call is TRBV5-1, the J call TRBJ2-6; D unresolved. The CDR3 is 14 residues long. V lost 5 bases and J lost 0, with 6 bases in between. The V gene's germline CDR1 is SGHRS and CDR2 YFSETQ.

This chain joins TRBV10-1 and TRBJ2-1; D might be TRBD1 (8 bases). Germline V gives CDR1 WNHNN, CDR2 SYGVQD (reference sequence). The CDR3 loop spans 15 amino acids. V was shortened by 2 bases and J by 4 bases, with 12 bases between the two germline ends. CDR3 DNA: TGCGCCAGCAGTGAGCACAGGGGGGGATACAATGAGCAGTTCTTC. Amino acids: CASSEHRGGYNEQFF.

The chain links TRBV6-2 or TRBV6-3 to TRBJ1-1; 10 bases map to TRBD1. The CDR3 spans 17 residues. Germline V gene data show CDR1 as MNHEY and CDR2 as SVGEGT. The J segment lost 1 base and the V segment lost 0 bases, leaving 5 bases of the junction unmatched. The CDR3 coding sequence is TGTGCCAGCAGTTACTCCGAGGACAGGGGGACGAACACTGAAGCTTTCTTT. This encodes CASSYSEDRGTNTEAFF.

The CDR3 loop is CASSTRLAGSVPDTQYF. In DNA, the CDR3 is TGTGCCAGCAGCACCCGACTAGCGGGAAGTGTCCCAGATACGCAGTATTTT. The V gene is TRBV28, the J gene TRBJ2-3; 11 nucleotides match TRBD2. The germline gives CDR1 MDHEN, CDR2 SYDVKM. V dropped 6 bases and J dropped 4; count of bases not matched to a gene: 12. The CDR3 is 17 residues long.

J is TRBJ2-2 and V is TRBV5-1; D unclear. Germline lookup yields CDR1 SGHRS and CDR2 YFSETQ. CDR3 length equals 14 residues. Trimming took off 2 bases at V and 1 base at J, with 6 bases between the two ends. In DNA form, the CDR3 reads TGCGCCAGCAGCTTTGGGCAGAACACCGGGGAGCTGTTTTTT. It specifies CASSFGQNTGELFF.

This chain uses TRBV7-3 with TRBJ2-5, with 7 bases lining up with TRBD1. The CDR3 spans 13 residues. V was clipped by 3 bases and J by 5 bases; unmatched bases: 3. CDR1 is SGHTA, CDR2 FQGTGA, per germline. In DNA, the CDR3 is TGTGCCAGCAGCTTCTCGACAGGGGAGACCCAGTACTTC. Protein product: CASSFSTGETQYF.

The chain joins TRBV19 to TRBJ2-7; TRBD2 matches 7 bases. The germline V gene has CDR1 LNHDA and CDR2 SQIVND (reference sequence). Trimming removed 5 bases from V and 2 bases from J; junction bases left unmatched: 6. This CDR3 spans 14 amino acids. Here the CDR3 DNA reads TGTGCCAGTAGTCCTGGACTAGACGCCTACGAGCAGTACTTC. This sequence encodes CASSPGLDAYEQYF.

This clone was found once. The rearrangement links TRBV6-6 to TRBJ2-1; maybe TRBD1 (6 bases). The V and J ends lost 5 bases and 15 bases respectively, with 17 bases between them. Germline CDR1 MNHNY, CDR2 SVGAGI (reference sequence). This CDR3 region has 12 residues. CDR3 amino acids: CASSPPDRLGFF. The CDR3 DNA is TGTGCCAGCAGTCCCCCCGACAGGCTGGGGTTCTTC.

The chain joins TRBV28 to TRBJ2-5; a possible D gene is TRBD2 (6 bases). The CDR3 runs to 14 residues. The germline gives CDR1 MDHEN, CDR2 SYDVKM. Trimming left V 6 bases short and J 2 bases short, with 13 bases between. CDR3: CASRVVEGQETQYF. The DNA of the CDR3 is TGTGCCAGCAGGGTTGTGGAGGGGCAAGAGACCCAGTACTTC.

This clone was seen only a few times. The J gene is TRBJ1-1, the V gene TRBV28; D perhaps matches TRBD1 (6 bases). This CDR3 is built from 16 residues. The V end lost 5 bases, the J end lost 2 bases, and 18 bases lay between the germline ends. Germline V gene sequence: CDR1 MDHEN, CDR2 SYDVKM. In DNA form, the CDR3 reads TGTGCCAGCAGTCCCCCCGGACAGACTTACAACACTGAAGCTTTCTTT. It specifies CASSPPGQTYNTEAFF.

This clone was found once. The chain couples TRBV19 to TRBJ1-5, with 7 bases matching TRBD1. V dropped 6 bases and J dropped 7; count of bases not matched to a gene: 6. Germline values: CDR1 LNHDA, CDR2 SQIVND (reference sequence). This CDR3 region has 13 residues. CDR3 region: CASSGQVQQPQHF. DNA of the CDR3: TGTGCCAGTAGCGGACAGGTACAACAGCCCCAGCATTTT.

This chain joins TRBV3-1 (or the pseudogene TRBV3-2) and TRBJ2-2; 12 bases agree with TRBD1. J lost 8 bases, V lost 0 bases, and 16 bases had no gene match. The CDR3 is made up of 20 amino acids. Germline V CDR1 and CDR2: LGHDT, YNNKEL (reference sequence). The CDR3 DNA follows: TGTGCCAGCAGCCAAGATGGAAATACGTGGGACAGGGGGCGGGAAGGGGAGCTGTTTTTT. It yields the protein CASSQDGNTWDRGREGELFF.

This clone has a single count. The chain couples TRBV13 to TRBJ2-3, with 7 bases that match TRBD2. Looked up from germline, CDR1 is PRHDT and CDR2 is FYEKMQ (reference sequence). The CDR3 spans 15 residues. J gave up 6 bases and V 5 bases, and 11 bases lay outside the gene matches. CDR3 in amino acids: CASSPPIAGGDTQYF. In DNA form, the CDR3 reads TGTGCCAGCAGCCCCCCGATAGCGGGCGGGGATACGCAGTATTTT.

The rearrangement links TRBV2 to TRBJ1-2, with D possibly TRBD1 on 5 matching bases. Germline-derived CDR1 and CDR2 are SNHLY and FYNNEI. The ends were cut back, 1 base at V and 7 bases at J, with 13 bases in the middle. The CDR3 is 14 amino acids. The CDR3 DNA is TGTGCCAGCAGTGAAGGGGGGGAGAGACTTGGCTACACCTTC. This codes for CASSEGGERLGYTF.

The V gene is TRBV7-6, the J gene TRBJ1-5, with 7 nucleotides matching TRBD1. The junction had 7 bases not matched to a gene; V was cut back by 1 base and J by 4 bases. The CDR3 is 16 amino acids. Germline CDR1 and CDR2: SGHVS and FNYEAQ. This CDR3 reads CASSLGGDRRNQPQHF. The CDR3 nucleotides are TGTGCCAGCAGCTTAGGAGGGGACAGACGAAATCAGCCCCAGCATTTT.

The chain combines TRBV6-5 with TRBJ2-1; a weak D match, TRBD2 (5 bases). Germline CDR1 MNHEY, CDR2 SVGAGI. With 5 bases removed from V and 9 bases from J, the gap between germline ends came to 11 bases. This CDR3 region has 12 residues. CDR3 region: CASSRGYFEQFF. CDR3 sequence (DNA): TGTGCCAGCAGTCGGGGTTATTTTGAGCAGTTCTTC.

The gene calls are TRBV3-1 (or the pseudogene TRBV3-2) and TRBJ1-1; D may be TRBD1 (5 bases). Trimming removed 5 bases from V and 6 bases from J, with 13 bases in between. Germline CDR1 reads LGHDT; CDR2 reads YNNKEL (reference sequence). The CDR3 sequence is 13 residues long. For the CDR3, the DNA is TGTGCCAGCAGCTTCTCACGGGGGGCTGAAGCTTTCTTT. It is translated as CASSFSRGAEAFF.

The table lists this clone with a few counts. The rearrangement joins TRBV19 to TRBJ2-1; D is possibly TRBD2 (5 bases). This CDR3 region has 14 residues. Germline V CDR1 and CDR2: LNHDA, SQIVND (reference sequence). Trimming cost V 1 base and J 8 bases, with 12 bases left between them. CDR3: CASSIAGISHEQFF. The CDR3 DNA reads as TGTGCCAGTAGTATAGCGGGAATTTCCCATGAGCAGTTCTTC.

Concerning this clone: Other nucleotide sequences in the sample specify the same CDR3. V and J are TRBV28 and TRBJ2-7, with 9 bases fitting TRBD2. This CDR3 is built from 13 residues. V dropped 6 bases and J dropped 2; count of bases not matched to a gene: 2. Germline V gives CDR1 MDHEN, CDR2 SYDVKM. The CDR3 loop reads CASSLAGPYEQYF. CDR3 nucleotides: TGTGCCAGCAGCCTAGCGGGACCCTACGAGCAGTACTTC.

The rearrangement links TRBV29-1 to TRBJ2-7, with 9 bases matching TRBD1. V dropped 3 bases and J dropped 7; count of bases not matched to a gene: 10. The V gene's germline CDR1 is SQVTM and CDR2 ANQGSEA. The CDR3 consists of 14 residues. The CDR3 DNA sequence: TGCAGCGTTGATACACCGGGACAGGGATGGGAGCAGTACTTC. It encodes CSVDTPGQGWEQYF.

The rearrangement joins TRBV29-1 to TRBJ2-4, with a tentative D call TRBD2 (6 bases). CDR3 length equals 12 residues. The V and J ends lost 6 bases and 7 bases respectively, with 13 bases between them. Germline assignment: CDR1 SQVTM and CDR2 ANQGSEA. CDR3 sequence (DNA): TGCAGCGTAGTCCACGCGGGGAACATTCAGTACTTC. The encoded protein is CSVVHAGNIQYF.